This T cell receptor (beta chain) originates from a study of metastatic and nonmetastatic thyroid tumors. Study summary: Repertoire data that came from the blood and tumor or nodule tissue of malignant and benign thyroid patients were compared. Overall study findings and caveats: Significantly greater TCR beta diversity was reportedly found in malignant thyroid tumors than in benign nodules (in blood and tumor).

This CDR3 has 11 amino acids. Germline CDR1 MNHNS, CDR2 SASEGT. Trimming removed 5 bases from V and 7 bases from J, with 9 bases in between. There were no patients who had received any treatment before thyroid surgery. Source study methods: A classifier of distant metastasis in papillary thyroid cancer was built from CDR3 differences (across clinicopathological groups). TCRdb used MiXCR to call clones anew from the PCR reads. TCRdb's processing, not the study's, gives the V and J calls here. Seen here are more than 25,000 clones, 20% to 25% observed once, and the top ten hold about a quarter. In this sample, this clone turned up a few times. The antigen remains unidentified.

The sequence was collected from a male donor with papillary thyroid cancer or a benign thyroid nodule (not recorded which). Some clones in this sample may be carry-over from other donors' samples. Input material: blood. This rearrangement joins TRBV6-1 to TRBJ2-7, with unresolved D. CDR3 amino acids: CASSPPGEQYF. The CDR3 region has the DNA TGTGCCAGCAGTCCCCCGGGTGAGCAGTACTTC.